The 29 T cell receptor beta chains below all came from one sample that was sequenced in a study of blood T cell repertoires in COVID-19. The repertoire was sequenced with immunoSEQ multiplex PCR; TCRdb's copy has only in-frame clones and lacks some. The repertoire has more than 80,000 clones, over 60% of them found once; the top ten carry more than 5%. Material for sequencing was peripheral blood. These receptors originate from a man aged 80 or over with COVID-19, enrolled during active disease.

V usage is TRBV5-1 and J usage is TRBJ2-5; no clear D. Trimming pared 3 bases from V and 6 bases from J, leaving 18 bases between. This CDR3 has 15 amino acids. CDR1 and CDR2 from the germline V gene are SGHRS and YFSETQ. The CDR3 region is CASSSQPTWPKTQYF. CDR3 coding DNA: TGCGCCAGCAGCTCGCAACCAACATGGCCGAAGACCCAGTACTTC.

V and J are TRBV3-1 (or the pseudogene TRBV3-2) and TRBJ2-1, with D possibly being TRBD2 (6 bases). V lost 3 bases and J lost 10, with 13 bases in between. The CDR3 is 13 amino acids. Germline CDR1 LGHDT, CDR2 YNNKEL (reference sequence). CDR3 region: CASSQFGGTEQFF. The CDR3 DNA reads TGTGCCAGCAGCCAGTTTGGCGGGACGGAGCAGTTCTTC.

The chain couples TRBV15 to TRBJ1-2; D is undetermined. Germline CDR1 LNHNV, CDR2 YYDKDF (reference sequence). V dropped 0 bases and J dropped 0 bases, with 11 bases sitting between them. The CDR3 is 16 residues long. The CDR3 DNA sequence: TGTGCCACCAGCAGAGAGAAAGCGAAGACTAACTATGGCTACACCTTC. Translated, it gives CATSREKAKTNYGYTF.

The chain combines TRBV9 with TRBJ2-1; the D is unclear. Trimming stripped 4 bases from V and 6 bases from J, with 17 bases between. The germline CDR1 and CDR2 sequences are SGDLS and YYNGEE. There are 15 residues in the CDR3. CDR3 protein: CASSSPLVPFNEQFF. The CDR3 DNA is TGTGCCAGCAGCTCCCCCCTAGTTCCCTTCAATGAGCAGTTCTTC. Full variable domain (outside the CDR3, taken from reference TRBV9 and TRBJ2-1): DSGVTQTPKHLITATGQRVTLRCSPRSGDLSVYWYQQSLDQGLQFLIQYYNGEERAKGNILERFSAQQFPDLHSELNLSSLELGDSALYFCASSSPLVPFNEQFFGPGTRLTVL.

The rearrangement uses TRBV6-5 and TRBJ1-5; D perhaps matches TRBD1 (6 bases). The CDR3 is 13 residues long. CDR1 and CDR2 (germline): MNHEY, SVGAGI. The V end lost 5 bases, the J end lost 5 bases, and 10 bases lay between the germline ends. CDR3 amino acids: CASSQDSYQPQHF. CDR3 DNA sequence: TGTGCCAGCAGTCAGGACAGTTATCAGCCCCAGCATTTT.

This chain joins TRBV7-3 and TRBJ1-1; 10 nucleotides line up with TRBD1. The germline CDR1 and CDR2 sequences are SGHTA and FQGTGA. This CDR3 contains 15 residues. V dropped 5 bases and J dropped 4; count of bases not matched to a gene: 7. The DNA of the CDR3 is TGTGCCAGCAGCGTTCGACAGGGGGCCGCCACTGAAGCTTTCTTT. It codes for CASSVRQGAATEAFF.

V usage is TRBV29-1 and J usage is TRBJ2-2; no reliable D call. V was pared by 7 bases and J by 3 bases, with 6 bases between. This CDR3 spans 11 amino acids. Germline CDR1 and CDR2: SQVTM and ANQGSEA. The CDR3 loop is CSASDTGELFF. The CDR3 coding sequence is TGCAGCGCTAGTGACACCGGGGAGCTGTTTTTT.

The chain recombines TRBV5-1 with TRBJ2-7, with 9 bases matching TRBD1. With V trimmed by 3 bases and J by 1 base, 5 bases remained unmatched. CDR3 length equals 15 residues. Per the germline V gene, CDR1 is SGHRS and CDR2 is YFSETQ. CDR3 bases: TGCGCCAGCAGCTCGGGACAGGGCGCATCCTACGAGCAGTACTTC. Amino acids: CASSSGQGASYEQYF.

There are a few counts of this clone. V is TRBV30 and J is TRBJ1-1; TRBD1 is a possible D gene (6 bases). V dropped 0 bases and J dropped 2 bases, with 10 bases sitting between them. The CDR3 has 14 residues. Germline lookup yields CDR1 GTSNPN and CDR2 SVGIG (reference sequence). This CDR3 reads CAWSVQTGNTEAFF. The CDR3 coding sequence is TGTGCCTGGAGTGTTCAGACAGGCAACACTGAAGCTTTCTTT.

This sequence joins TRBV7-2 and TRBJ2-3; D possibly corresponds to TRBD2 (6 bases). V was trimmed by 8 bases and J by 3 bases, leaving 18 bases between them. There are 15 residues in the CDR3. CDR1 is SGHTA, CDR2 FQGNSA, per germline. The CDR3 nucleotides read TGTGCCAGCGGGAGGAGCCGGAGGGGAACAGATACGCAGTATTTT. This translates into CASGRSRRGTDTQYF.

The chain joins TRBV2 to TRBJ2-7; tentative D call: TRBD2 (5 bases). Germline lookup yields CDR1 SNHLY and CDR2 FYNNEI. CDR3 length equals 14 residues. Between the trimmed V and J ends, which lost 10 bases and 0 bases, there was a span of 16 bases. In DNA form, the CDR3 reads TGTGCCACCTTGGGAGCCGAAAGCTCCTACGAGCAGTACTTC. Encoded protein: CATLGAESSYEQYF.

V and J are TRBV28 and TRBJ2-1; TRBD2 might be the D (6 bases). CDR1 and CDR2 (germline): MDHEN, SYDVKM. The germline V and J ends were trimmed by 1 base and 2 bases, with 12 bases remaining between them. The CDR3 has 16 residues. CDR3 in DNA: TGTGCCAGCAGTTTATACACTAGCTACACCTACAATGAGCAGTTCTTC. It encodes CASSLYTSYTYNEQFF. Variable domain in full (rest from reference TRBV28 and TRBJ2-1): DVKVTQSSRYLVKRTGEKVFLECVQDMDHENMFWYRQDPGLGLRLIYFSYDVKMKEKGDIPEGYSVSREKKERFSLILESASTNQTSMYLCASSLYTSYTYNEQFFGPGTRLTVL.

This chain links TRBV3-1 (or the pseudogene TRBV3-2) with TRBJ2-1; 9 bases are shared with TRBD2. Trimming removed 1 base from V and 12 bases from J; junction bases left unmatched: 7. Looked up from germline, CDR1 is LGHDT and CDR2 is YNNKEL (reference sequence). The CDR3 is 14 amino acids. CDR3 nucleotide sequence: TGTGCCAGCAGCCAAGTCCCACTAGCGGGTTTGCAGTTCTTC. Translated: CASSQVPLAGLQFF.

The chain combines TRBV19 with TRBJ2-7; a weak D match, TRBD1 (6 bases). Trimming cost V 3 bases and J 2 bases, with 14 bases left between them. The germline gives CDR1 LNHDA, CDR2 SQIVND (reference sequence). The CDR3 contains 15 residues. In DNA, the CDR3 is TGTGCCAGTAGTATTTTTCAGGGGCCACCCTACGAGCAGTACTTC. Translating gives CASSIFQGPPYEQYF.

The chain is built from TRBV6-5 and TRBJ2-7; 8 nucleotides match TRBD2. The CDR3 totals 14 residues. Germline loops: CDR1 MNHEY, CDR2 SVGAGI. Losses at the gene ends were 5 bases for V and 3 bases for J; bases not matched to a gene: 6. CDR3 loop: CASSPASGYYEQYF. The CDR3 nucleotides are TGTGCCAGCAGTCCGGCTAGCGGGTACTACGAGCAGTACTTC.

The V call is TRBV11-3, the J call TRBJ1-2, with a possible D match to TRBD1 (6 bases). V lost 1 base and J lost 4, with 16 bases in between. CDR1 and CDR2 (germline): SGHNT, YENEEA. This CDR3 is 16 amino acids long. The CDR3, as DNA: TGTGCCAGCAGCTTAGGAGACAGGTGGGGGCTCTATGGCTACACCTTC. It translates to CASSLGDRWGLYGYTF.

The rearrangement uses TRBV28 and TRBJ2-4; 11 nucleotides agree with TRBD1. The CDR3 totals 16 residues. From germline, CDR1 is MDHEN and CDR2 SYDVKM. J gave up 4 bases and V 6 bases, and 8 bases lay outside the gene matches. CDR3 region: CASSPGTGGGKNIQYF. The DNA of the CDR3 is TGTGCCAGCAGCCCCGGGACAGGGGGAGGGAAAAACATTCAGTACTTC.

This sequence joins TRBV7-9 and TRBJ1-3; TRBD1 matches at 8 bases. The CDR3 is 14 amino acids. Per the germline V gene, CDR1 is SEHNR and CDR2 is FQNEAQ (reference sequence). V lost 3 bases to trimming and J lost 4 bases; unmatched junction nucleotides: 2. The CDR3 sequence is CASSFTGGGNTIYF. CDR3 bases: TGTGCCAGCAGCTTTACAGGGGGAGGAAACACCATATATTTT.

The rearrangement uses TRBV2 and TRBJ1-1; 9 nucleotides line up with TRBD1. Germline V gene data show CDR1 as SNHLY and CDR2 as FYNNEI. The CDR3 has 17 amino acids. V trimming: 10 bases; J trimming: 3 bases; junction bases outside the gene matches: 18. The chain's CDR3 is CATGPGQGSVEDTEAFF. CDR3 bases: TGTGCCACAGGACCGGGACAGGGTAGCGTGGAAGACACTGAAGCTTTCTTT.

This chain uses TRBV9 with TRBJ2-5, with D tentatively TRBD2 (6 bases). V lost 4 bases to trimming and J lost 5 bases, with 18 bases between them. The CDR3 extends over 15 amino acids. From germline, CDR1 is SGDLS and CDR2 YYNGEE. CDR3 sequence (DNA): TGTGCCAGCAGCTCCAAGGGCGGGATGAGGGAGACCCAGTACTTC. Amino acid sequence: CASSSKGGMRETQYF.

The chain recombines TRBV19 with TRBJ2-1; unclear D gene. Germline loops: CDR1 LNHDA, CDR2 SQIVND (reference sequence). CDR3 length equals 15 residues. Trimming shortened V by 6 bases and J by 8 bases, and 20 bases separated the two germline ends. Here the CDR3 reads CASSPGGSGFYEQFF. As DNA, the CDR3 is TGTGCCAGTAGCCCAGGTGGGTCAGGATTCTATGAGCAGTTCTTC.

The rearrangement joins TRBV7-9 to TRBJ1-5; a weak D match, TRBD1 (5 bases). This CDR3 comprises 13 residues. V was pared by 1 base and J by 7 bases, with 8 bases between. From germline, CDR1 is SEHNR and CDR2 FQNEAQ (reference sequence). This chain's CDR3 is CASSLVGGQPQHF. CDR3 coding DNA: TGTGCCAGCAGCTTAGTCGGGGGACAGCCCCAGCATTTT.

The CDR3, as DNA: TGTGCCAGTAGTATCGGGCTAGCGGGACACTCCTACGAGCAGTACTTC. Translation gives CASSIGLAGHSYEQYF. The chain employs TRBV19 and TRBJ2-7; TRBD2 matches at 9 bases. The CDR3 spans 16 residues. V lost 3 bases to trimming and J lost 0 bases; unmatched junction nucleotides: 6. The germline V gene has CDR1 LNHDA and CDR2 SQIVND (reference sequence).

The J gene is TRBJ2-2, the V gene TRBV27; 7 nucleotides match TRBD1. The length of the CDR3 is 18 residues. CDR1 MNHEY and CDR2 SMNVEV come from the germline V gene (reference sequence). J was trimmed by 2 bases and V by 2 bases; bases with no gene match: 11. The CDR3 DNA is TGTGCCAGCAGTTTAGGATTCCCTGACAGGGCAAACACCGGGGAGCTGTTTTTT. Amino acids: CASSLGFPDRANTGELFF.

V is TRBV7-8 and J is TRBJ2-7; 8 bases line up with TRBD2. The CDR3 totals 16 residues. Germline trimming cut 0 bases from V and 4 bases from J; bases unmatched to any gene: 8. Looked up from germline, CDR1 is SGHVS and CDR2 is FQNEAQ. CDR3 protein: CASSLAEAGARYEQYF. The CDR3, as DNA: TGTGCCAGCAGCTTAGCTGAAGCGGGAGCTCGTTACGAGCAGTACTTC.

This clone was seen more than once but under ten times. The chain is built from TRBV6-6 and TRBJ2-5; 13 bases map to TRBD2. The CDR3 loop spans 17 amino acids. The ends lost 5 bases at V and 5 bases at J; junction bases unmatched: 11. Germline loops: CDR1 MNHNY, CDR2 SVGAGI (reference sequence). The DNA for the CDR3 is TGTGCCAGCAGTCGGGGTTTTACTAGCGGGAGGGCCGAGACCCAGTACTTC. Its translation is CASSRGFTSGRAETQYF.

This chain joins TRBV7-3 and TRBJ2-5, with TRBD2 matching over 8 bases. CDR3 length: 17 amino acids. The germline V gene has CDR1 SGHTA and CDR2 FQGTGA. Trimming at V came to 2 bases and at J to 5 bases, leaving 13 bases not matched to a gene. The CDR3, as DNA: TGTGCCAGCAGCTTACCCGCGCGGGGGGCCCCGCGGGAGACCCAGTACTTC. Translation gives CASSLPARGAPRETQYF. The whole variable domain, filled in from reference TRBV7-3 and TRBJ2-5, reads GAGVSQTPSNKVTEKGKYVELRCDPISGHTALYWYRQSLGQGPEFLIYFQGTGAADDSGLPNDRFFAVRPEGSVSTLKIQRTERGDSAVYLCASSLPARGAPRETQYFGPGTRLLVL.

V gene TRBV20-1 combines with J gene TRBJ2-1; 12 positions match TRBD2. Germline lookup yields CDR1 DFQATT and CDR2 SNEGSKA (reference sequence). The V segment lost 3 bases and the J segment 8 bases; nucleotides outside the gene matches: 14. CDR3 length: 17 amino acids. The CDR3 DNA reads TGCAGTGCTAGTGCCGAGGCTAGCGGGAGGGCCCGGGATGAGCAGTTCTTC. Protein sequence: CSASAEASGRARDEQFF.

CDR3 region: CASRSRTSGIGTQYF. CDR3 sequence (DNA): TGTGCCAGCAGATCCCGGACTAGCGGGATCGGTACGCAGTATTTT. The genes are TRBV5-4 and TRBJ2-3; the match to TRBD2 covers 12 bases. V lost 5 bases to trimming and J lost 8 bases; unmatched junction nucleotides: 9. The CDR3 totals 15 residues. Per the germline V gene, CDR1 is SGHNT and CDR2 is YYREEE (reference sequence).